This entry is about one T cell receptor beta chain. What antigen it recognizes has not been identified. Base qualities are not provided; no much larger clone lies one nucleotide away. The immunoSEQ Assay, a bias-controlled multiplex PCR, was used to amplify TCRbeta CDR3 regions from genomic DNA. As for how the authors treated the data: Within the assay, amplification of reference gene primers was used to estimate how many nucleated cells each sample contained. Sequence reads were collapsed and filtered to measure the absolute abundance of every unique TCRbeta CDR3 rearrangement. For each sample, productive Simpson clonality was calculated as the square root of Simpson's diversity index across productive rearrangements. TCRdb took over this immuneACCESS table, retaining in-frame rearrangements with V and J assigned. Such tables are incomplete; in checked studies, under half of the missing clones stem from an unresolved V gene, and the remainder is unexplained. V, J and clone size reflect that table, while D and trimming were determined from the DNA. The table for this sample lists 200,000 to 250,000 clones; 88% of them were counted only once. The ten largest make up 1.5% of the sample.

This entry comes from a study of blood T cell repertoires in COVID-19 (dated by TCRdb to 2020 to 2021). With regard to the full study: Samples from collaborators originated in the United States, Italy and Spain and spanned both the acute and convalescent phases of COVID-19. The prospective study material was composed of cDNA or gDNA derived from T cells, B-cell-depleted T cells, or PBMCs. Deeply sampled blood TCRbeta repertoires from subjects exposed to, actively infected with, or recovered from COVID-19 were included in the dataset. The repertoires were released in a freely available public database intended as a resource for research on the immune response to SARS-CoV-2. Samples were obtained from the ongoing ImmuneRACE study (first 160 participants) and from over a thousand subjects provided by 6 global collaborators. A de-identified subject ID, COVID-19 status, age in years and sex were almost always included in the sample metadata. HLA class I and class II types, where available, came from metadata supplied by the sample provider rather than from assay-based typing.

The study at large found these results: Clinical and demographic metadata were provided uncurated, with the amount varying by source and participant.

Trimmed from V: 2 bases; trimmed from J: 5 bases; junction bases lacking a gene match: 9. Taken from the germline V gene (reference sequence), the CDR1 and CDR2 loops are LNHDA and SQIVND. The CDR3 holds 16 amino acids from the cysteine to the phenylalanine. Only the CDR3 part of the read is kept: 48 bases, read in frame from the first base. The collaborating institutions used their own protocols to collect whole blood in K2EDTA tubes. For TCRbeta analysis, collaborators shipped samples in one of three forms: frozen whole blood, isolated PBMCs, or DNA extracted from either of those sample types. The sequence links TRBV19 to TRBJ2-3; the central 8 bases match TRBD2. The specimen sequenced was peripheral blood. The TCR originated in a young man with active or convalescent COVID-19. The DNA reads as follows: TGTGCCAGTAGTATATTCGTAACTAGCGGAAAAGATACGCAGTATTTT. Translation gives CASSIFVTSGKDTQYF.